This TCR beta chain came from a study of blood T cell repertoires in COVID-19. In the study overall: The United States, Italy and Spain provided the acute and convalescent COVID-19 samples. Sample material is recorded as cDNA or gDNA derived from T cells, B-cell-depleted T cells, or PBMCs.

Sequencing used immunoSEQ multiplex PCR; TCRdb keeps in-frame clones, though not all of them. The sample has 200,000 to 300,000 clones, 88% seen once. Germline CDR1 reads MNHEY; CDR2 reads SVGAGI. This CDR3 is built from 14 residues. The V gene lost 6 bases and the J gene lost 9 bases, with 15 bases spanning the gap. Sequences were obtained from peripheral blood. This clonotype was sampled from a middle-aged woman who had recovered from COVID-19. The rearrangement joins TRBV6-5 to TRBJ1-6; D gene ambiguous. The CDR3 DNA reads as TGTGCCAGCAGCCCCCCGGGAGACGGTTCACCCCTCCACTTT. It specifies CASSPPGDGSPLHF.